This is a list of T cell receptor beta chains from one sample in a study of control samples from healthy donors and cancer patients. Profiling relied on immunoSEQ multiplex PCR, and the TCRdb table lists in-frame clones only, not all of them. Of around 110,000 clones in the sample, 85% to 90% are singletons; the top ten hold over 2%. Sequences were obtained from blood. The source of these receptors is a woman between 65 and 79 years old in good health. Both conserved end residues are part of each CDR3. The size entry is marked missing in some rows and otherwise reads once, few, many or a size class.

V: TRBV10-2
size: .
J: TRBJ1-4
CDR3: CASSLQGAFHEKLFF

V: TRBV5-1
size: .
J: TRBJ1-5
CDR3: CASSLEGAEPQHF

V: TRBV6-1
size: .
J: TRBJ2-3
CDR3: CASSEGVAGHDTDTQYF

V: TRBV10-3
size: .
J: TRBJ1-6
CDR3: CAISDRAGAYNSPLHF

V: TRBV7-8
size: .
J: TRBJ1-6
CDR3: CASSLNTGRGSPLHF

V: TRBV5-1
size: .
J: TRBJ2-6
CDR3: CASSLDRVGAGANVLTF

V: TRBV7-9
size: .
J: TRBJ2-7
CDR3: CASGVSSYEQYF

V: TRBV10-3
size: .
J: TRBJ2-2
CDR3: CAISEQVADTGELFF

V: TRBV12-3/TRBV12-4
size: .
J: TRBJ2-7
CDR3: CASSPSREQYF

V: TRBV5-4
size: .
J: TRBJ2-5
CDR3: CASSSRAGEETQYF

V: TRBV11-2
size: .
J: TRBJ1-1
CDR3: CASSLERYSTEAFF

V: TRBV29-1
size: .
J: TRBJ1-1
CDR3: CSVGSGDTEAFF

V: TRBV5-1
size: .
J: TRBJ1-1
CDR3: CASAINTEAFF

V: TRBV6-5
size: .
J: TRBJ1-2
CDR3: CASSSPRGASGYTF

V: TRBV19
size: .
J: TRBJ2-1
CDR3: CASTKGGASISYNEQFF

V: TRBV6-5
size: .
J: TRBJ1-2
CDR3: CASRGALGGYTF

V: TRBV12-3/TRBV12-4
size: .
J: TRBJ2-3
CDR3: CASSRRGTDTQYF

V: TRBV3-1/TRBV3-2
size: few
J: TRBJ1-2
CDR3: CASSPNRDGYTF

V: TRBV2
size: .
J: TRBJ2-1
CDR3: CAAKSGAGANEQFF

V: TRBV27
size: .
J: TRBJ1-5
CDR3: CASSNISNQPQHF

V: TRBV5-5
size: .
J: TRBJ2-5
CDR3: CASSSMGQVAETQYF

V: TRBV19
size: .
J: TRBJ1-5
CDR3: CASSIAQAAQSQPQHF

V: TRBV7-2
size: few
J: TRBJ1-1
CDR3: CASSLALITGNTEAFF

V: TRBV11-2
size: once
J: TRBJ2-3
CDR3: CASSPGQGSDTQYF

V: TRBV6-5
size: .
J: TRBJ2-3
CDR3: CASKRVGSDTQYF

V: TRBV10-3
size: .
J: TRBJ2-7
CDR3: CAISEVGQGYEQYF

V: TRBV18
size: .
J: TRBJ2-7
CDR3: CASSQGQGAYEQYF

V: TRBV9
size: once
J: TRBJ1-3
CDR3: CASSGRTVQSGNTIYF

V: TRBV7-2
size: .
J: TRBJ1-2
CDR3: CASSSPPGSGYGYTF

V: TRBV6-6
size: .
J: TRBJ1-1
CDR3: CASSGGTALQQTEAFF

V: TRBV27
size: .
J: TRBJ2-7
CDR3: CASGEGEQYF

V: TRBV7-2
size: .
J: TRBJ2-6
CDR3: CASSLEGSGANVLTF

V: TRBV28
size: .
J: TRBJ1-6
CDR3: CASRSPTRQYLYNSPLHF

V: TRBV7-9
size: once
J: TRBJ1-1
CDR3: CASSFALSMNTEAFF

V: TRBV7-8
size: .
J: TRBJ2-1
CDR3: CASRQGDWGEQFF

V: TRBV12-3/TRBV12-4
size: .
J: TRBJ2-7
CDR3: CASSFGLPYEQYF

V: TRBV14
size: .
J: TRBJ2-7
CDR3: CASSRSLPRLAGISYEQYF

V: TRBV6-5
size: .
J: TRBJ1-5
CDR3: CASRGQGEAQPQHF

V: TRBV29-1
size: .
J: TRBJ2-3
CDR3: CSVEDHRVADTQYF

V: TRBV7-2
size: .
J: TRBJ2-5
CDR3: CASSQQRGVGETQYF

V: TRBV4-1
size: .
J: TRBJ1-2
CDR3: CASSQAVRGLDYGYTF

V: TRBV14
size: .
J: TRBJ1-1
CDR3: CASSQVGGITEAFF

V: TRBV29-1
size: .
J: TRBJ1-4
CDR3: CSVAPTGFGEKLFF

V: TRBV4-2
size: .
J: TRBJ1-5
CDR3: CASSQEPGGSQPQHF

V: TRBV5-6
size: .
J: TRBJ1-6
CDR3: CASSTDRRGSPLHF

V: TRBV7-9
size: .
J: TRBJ2-7
CDR3: CASSLPTSGVRYEQYF

V: TRBV2
size: once
J: TRBJ1-1
CDR3: CASSELWSTGNTEAFF

V: TRBV6-1
size: .
J: TRBJ1-4
CDR3: CASSEDRSNEKLFF

V: TRBV9
size: .
J: TRBJ2-5
CDR3: CASSVASSWGQETQYF